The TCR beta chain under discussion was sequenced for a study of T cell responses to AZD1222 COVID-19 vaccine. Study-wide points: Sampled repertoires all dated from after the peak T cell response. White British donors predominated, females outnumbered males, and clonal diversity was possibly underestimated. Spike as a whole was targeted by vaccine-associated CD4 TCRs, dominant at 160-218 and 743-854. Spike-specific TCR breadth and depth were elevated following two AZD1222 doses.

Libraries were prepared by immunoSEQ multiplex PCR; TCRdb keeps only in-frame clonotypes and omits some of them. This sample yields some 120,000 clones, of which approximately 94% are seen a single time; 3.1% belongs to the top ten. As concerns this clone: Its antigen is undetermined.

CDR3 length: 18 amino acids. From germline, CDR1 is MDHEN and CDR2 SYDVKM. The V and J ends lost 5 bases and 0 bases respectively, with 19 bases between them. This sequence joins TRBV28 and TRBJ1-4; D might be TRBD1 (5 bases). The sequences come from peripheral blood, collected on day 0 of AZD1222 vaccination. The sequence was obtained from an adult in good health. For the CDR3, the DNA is TGTGCCAGCAGTCCCCTCGGGGCAGGACTATCAACTAATGAAAAACTGTTTTTT. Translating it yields CASSPLGAGLSTNEKLFF.